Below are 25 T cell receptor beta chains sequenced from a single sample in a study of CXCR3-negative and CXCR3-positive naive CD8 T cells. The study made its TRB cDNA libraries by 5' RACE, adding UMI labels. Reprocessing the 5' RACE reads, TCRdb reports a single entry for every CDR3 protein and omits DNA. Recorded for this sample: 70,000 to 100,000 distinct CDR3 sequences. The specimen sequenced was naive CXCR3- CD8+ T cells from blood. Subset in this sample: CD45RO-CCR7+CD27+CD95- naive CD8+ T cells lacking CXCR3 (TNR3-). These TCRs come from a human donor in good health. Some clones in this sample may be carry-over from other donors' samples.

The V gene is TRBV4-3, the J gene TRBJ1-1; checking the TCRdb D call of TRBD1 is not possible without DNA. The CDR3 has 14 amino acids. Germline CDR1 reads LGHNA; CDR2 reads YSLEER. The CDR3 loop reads CASSLGGQNTEAFF.

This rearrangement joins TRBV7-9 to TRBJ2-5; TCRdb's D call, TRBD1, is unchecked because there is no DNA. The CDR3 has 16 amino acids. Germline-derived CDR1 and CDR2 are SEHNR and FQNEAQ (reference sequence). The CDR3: CASSLEGGSPQETQYF.

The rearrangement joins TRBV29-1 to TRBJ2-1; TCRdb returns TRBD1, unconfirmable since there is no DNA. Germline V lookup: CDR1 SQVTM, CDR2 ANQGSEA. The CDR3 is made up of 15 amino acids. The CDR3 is CSVEDHVALGPGKFF.

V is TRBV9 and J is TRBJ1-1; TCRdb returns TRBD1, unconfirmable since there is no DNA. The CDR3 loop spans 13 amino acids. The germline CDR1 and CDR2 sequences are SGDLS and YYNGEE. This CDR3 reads CASSVPGHTEAFF.

The CDR3 loop reads CSGGTSAYNEQFF. The chain recombines TRBV29-1 with TRBJ2-1; the D call from TCRdb, TRBD2, cannot be confirmed without DNA. Looked up from germline, CDR1 is SQVTM and CDR2 is ANQGSEA. The CDR3 length is 13 residues.

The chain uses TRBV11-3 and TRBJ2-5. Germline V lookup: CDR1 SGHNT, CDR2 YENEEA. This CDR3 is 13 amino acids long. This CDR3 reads CASSLDSTETQYF.

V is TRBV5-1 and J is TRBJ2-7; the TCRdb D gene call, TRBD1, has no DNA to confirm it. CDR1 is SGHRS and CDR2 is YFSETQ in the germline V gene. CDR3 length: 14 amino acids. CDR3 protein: CASSRGRGPYEQYF.

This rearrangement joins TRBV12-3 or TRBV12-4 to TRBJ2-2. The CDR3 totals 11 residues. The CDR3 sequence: CASSFNGELFF.

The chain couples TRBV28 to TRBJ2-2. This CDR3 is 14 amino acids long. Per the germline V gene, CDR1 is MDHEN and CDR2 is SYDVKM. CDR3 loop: CASSLRLNTGELFF.

The chain's CDR3 is CASSGGGQFYEQYF. This chain links TRBV6-2 or TRBV6-3 with TRBJ2-7; absent DNA, TCRdb's TRBD1 call cannot be checked. Germline assignment: CDR1 MNHEY and CDR2 SVGEGT. The CDR3 has 14 residues.

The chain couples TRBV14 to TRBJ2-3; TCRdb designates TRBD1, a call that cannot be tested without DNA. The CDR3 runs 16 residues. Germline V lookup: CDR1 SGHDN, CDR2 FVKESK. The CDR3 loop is CASSQEWTGGSDTQYF.

This CDR3 is CASSQEWQMNTEAFF. The chain carries TRBV4-2 and TRBJ1-1. CDR3 length equals 15 residues. Germline V gene lookup returns CDR1 LGHNA and CDR2 YNFKEQ.

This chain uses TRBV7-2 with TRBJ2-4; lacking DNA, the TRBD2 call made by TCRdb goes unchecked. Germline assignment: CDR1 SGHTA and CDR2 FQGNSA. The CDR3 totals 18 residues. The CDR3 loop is CASSLAPRAPIAKNIQYF.

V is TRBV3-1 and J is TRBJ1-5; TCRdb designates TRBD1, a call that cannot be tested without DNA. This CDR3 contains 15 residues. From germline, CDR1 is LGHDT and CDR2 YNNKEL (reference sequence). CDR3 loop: CASSQDARVNQPQHF.

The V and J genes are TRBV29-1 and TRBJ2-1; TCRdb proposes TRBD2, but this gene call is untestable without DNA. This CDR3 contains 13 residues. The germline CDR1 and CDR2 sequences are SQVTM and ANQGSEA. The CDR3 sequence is CSVVLGEGNEQFF.

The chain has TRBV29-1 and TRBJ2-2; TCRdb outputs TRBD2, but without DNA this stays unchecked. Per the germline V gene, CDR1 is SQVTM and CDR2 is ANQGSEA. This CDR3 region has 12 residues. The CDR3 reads CSAYGGSGELFF.

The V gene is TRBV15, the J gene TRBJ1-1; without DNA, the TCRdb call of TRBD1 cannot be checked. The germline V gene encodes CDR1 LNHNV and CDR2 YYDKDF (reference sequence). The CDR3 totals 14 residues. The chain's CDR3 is CATSSRDISTEAFF.

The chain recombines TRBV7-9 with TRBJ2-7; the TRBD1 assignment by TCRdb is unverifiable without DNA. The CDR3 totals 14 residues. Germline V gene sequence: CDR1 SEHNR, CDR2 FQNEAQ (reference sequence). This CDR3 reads CASSQRQGVYEQYF.

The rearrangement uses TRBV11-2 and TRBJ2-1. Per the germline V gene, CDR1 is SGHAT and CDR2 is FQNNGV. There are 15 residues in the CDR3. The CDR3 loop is CASSLAYGLYNEQFF. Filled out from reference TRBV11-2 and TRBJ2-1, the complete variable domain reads EAGVAQSPRYKIIEKRQSVAFWCNPISGHATLYWYQQILGQGPKLLIQFQNNGVVDDSQLPKDRFSAERLKGVDSTLKIQPAKLEDSAVYLCASSLAYGLYNEQFFGPGTRLTVL.

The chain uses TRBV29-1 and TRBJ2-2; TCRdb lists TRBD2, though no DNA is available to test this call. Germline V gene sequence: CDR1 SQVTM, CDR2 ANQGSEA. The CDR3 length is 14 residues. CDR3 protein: CSVEGAGVPGELFF.

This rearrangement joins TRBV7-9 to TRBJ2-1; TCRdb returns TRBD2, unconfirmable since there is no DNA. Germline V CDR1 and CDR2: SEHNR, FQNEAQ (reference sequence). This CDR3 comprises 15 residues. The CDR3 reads CASSLVEREKGEQFF.

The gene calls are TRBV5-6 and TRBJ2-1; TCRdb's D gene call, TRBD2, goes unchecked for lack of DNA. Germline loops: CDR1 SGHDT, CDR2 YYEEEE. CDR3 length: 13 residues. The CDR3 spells CASSAAAGNEQFF.

CDR3: CATSREILAGGLQETQYF. The chain uses TRBV15 and TRBJ2-5; the TCRdb call, TRBD2, lacks DNA for checking. Germline V lookup: CDR1 LNHNV, CDR2 YYDKDF (reference sequence). CDR3 size: 18 residues. The whole variable domain, filled in from reference TRBV15 and TRBJ2-5, reads DAMVIQNPRYQVTQFGKPVTLSCSQTLNHNVMYWYQQKSSQAPKLLFHYYDKDFNNEADTPDNFQSRRPNTSFCFLDIRSPGLGDTAMYLCATSREILAGGLQETQYFGPGTRLLVL.

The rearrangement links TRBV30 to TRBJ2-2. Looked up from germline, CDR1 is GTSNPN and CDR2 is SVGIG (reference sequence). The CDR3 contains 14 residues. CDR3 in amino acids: CAWSPLENTGELFF.

The CDR3 protein is CASSLVGDEQYF. The chain couples TRBV5-1 to TRBJ2-7. This CDR3 region has 12 residues. Germline CDR1 and CDR2: SGHRS and YFSETQ.